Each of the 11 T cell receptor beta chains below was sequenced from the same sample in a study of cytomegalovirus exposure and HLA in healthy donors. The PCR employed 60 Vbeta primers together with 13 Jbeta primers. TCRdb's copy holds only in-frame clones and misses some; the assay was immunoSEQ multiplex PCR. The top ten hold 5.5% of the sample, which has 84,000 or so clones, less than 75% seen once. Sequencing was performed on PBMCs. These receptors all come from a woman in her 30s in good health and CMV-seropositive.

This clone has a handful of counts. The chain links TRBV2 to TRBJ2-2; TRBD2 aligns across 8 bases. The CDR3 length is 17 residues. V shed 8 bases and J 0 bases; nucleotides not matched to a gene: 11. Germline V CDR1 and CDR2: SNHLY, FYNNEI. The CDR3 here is CASRRGGLVANTGELFF. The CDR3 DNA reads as TGTGCCAGCCGCCGGGGGGGCCTAGTAGCGAACACCGGGGAGCTGTTTTTT.

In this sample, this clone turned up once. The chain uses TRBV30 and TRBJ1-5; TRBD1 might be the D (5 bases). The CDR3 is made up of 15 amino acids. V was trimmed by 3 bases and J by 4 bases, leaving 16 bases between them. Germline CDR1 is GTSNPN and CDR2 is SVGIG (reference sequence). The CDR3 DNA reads TGTGCCTGGAGCCCAGGGCCGGGCCGGAATCAGCCCCAGCATTTT. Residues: CAWSPGPGRNQPQHF.

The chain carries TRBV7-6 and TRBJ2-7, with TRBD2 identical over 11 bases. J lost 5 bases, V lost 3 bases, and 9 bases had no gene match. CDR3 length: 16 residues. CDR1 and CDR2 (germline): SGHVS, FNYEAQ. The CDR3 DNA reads TGTGCCAGCAGCTTGACGCCCCTAGCGGGGGGCCACGAGCAGTACTTC. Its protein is CASSLTPLAGGHEQYF.

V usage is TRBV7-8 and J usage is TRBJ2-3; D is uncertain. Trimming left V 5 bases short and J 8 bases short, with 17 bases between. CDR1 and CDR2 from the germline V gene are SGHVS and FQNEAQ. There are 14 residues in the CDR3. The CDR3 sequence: CASSPQGPSGTQYF. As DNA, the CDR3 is TGTGCCAGCAGCCCCCAAGGTCCCTCGGGTACGCAGTATTTT.

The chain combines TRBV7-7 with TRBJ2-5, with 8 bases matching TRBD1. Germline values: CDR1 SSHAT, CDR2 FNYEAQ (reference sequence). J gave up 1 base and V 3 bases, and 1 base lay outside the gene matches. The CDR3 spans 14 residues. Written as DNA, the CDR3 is TGTGCCAGCAGCTTCAGGGGGCCCCAAGAGACCCAGTACTTC. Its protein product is CASSFRGPQETQYF.

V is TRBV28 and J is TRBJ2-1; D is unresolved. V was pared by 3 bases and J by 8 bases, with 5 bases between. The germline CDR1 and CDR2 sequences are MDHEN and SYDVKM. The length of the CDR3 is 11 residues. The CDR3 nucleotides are TGTGCCAGCAGTTTTATTTATGAGCAGTTCTTC. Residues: CASSFIYEQFF.

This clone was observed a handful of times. This CDR3 reads CASSYTGQYNTEAFF. DNA of the CDR3: TGTGCCAGCAGTTACACCGGACAGTATAACACTGAAGCTTTCTTT. The J gene is TRBJ1-1, the V gene TRBV6-5; D might be TRBD1 (6 bases). Trimming took off 2 bases at V and 2 bases at J, with 12 bases between the two ends. This CDR3 is 15 amino acids long. CDR1 is MNHEY, CDR2 SVGAGI, per germline.

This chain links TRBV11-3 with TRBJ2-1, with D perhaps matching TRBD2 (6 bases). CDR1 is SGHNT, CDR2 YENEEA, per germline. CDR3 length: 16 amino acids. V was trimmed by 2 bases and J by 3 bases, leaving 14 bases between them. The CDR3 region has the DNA TGTGCCAGCAGCTTATTGCCTTGGAGGGACTACAATGAGCAGTTCTTC. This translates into CASSLLPWRDYNEQFF.

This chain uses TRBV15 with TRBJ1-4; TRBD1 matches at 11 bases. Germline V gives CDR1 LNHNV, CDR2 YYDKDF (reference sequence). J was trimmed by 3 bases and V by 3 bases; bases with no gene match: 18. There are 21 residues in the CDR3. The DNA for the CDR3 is TGTGCCACCAGCAGTGCCCCCGGGACAGGGGGATTTAGAGTGGCTAATGAAAAACTGTTTTTT. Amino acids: CATSSAPGTGGFRVANEKLFF.

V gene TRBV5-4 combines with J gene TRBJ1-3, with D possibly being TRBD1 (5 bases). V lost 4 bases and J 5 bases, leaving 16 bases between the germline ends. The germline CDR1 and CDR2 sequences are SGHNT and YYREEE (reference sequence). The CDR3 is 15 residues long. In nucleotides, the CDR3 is TGTGCCAGCAGCCCAGAGGCAGGGCTTAGAAACACCATATATTTT. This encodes CASSPEAGLRNTIYF.

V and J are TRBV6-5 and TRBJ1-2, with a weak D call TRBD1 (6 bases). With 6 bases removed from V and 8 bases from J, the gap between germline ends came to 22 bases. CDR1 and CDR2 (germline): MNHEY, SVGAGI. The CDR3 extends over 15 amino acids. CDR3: CASRPRLGGPGGYTF. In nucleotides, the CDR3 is TGTGCCAGCAGGCCCAGGTTGGGGGGGCCTGGGGGCTACACCTTC.